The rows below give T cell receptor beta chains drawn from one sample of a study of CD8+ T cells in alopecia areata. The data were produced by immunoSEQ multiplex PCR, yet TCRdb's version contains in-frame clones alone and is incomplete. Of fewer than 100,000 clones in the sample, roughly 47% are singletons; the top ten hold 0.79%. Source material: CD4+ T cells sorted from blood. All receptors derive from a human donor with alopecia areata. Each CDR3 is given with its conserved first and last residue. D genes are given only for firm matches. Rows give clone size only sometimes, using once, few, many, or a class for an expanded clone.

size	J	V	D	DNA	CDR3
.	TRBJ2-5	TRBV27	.	TGTGCCAGCAGTCCACCTGCCGGAACCCAGTACTTC	CASSPPAGTQYF
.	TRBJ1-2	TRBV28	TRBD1	TGTGCCAGCAGTTTTCTAGGACAGGGGGCGATAAATGGCTACACCTTC	CASSFLGQGAINGYTF
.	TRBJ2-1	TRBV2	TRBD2	TGTGCCAGCAGTGGGACTAGCGGTTACAATGAGCAGTTCTTC	CASSGTSGYNEQFF
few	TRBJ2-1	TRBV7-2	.	TGTGCCAGCAGCTTAGTTGGAAGCGAGCAGTTCTTC	CASSLVGSEQFF
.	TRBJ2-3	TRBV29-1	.	TGCAGCGTTGAATCGGGGCTCAGCACAGATACGCAGTATTTT	CSVESGLSTDTQYF
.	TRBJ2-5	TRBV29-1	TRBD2	TGCAGCGTTCGATGGCCTAGCGGGATGGAGATGGAGACCCAGTACTTC	CSVRWPSGMEMETQYF
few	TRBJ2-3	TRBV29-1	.	TGCAGCGTTGAATGGCGCAGAAACACAGATACGCAGTATTTT	CSVEWRRNTDTQYF
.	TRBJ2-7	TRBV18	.	TGTGCCAGCTCACCTACAGGGATAACCTACGAGCAGTACTTC	CASSPTGITYEQYF
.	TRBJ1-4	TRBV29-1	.	TGCAGCGGTACCCTTATGTTTTTT	CSGTLMFF
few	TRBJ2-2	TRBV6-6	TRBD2	TGTGCCAGCTCCCTAGCGGGCCCGCCGGCCGGGGAGCTGTTTTTT	CASSLAGPPAGELFF
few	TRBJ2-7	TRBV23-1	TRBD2	TGCGCCAGCAGACACGGAATAGCGGGGGAAGCAGCACCCTACGAGCAGTACTTC	CASRHGIAGEAAPYEQYF
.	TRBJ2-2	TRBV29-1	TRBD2	TGCAGCGTTGGAAGCGGGGGGACTTGGAGCGGGGAGCTGTTTTTT	CSVGSGGTWSGELFF
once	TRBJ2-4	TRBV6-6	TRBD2	TGTGCCAGCAGCCACCCTGGCCGGGGGGAGAGCATTCAGTACTTC	CASSHPGRGESIQYF
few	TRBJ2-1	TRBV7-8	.	TGTGCCAGCAGCTTAGACCGGGGCCGTGGGAATGAGCAGTTCTTC	CASSLDRGRGNEQFF
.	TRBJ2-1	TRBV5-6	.	TGTGCCAGCAGCTTGTCTGACAATGAGCAGTTCTTC	CASSLSDNEQFF
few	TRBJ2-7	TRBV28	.	TGTGCCAGCAGTTTCCGCTACGAGCAGTACTTC	CASSFRYEQYF
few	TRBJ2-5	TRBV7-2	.	TGTGCCAGCAGCCCGCGGCCGAAGACCCAGTACTTC	CASSPRPKTQYF
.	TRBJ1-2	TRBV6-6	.	TGTGCCAGCAGCACCTATCGTGGGGGCTACACCTTC	CASSTYRGGYTF
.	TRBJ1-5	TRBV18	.	TGTGCCAGCTCACCACCGTCGGGGACGCGAGTCAATCAGCCCCAGCATTTT	CASSPPSGTRVNQPQHF
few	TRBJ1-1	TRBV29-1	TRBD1	TGCAGCGTGGGGGGGACGGACAGGGAAGCTTTCTTT	CSVGGTDREAFF
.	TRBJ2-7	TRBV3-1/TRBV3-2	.	TGTGCCAGCAGCAAGCAGTACTTC	CASSKQYF
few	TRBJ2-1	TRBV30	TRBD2	TGTGCGGCGGGACTAGGGGCGAATGAGCAGTTCTTC	CAAGLGANEQFF
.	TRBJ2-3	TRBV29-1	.	TGCAGTGGCCGGGACCTCTATACGCAGTATTTT	CSGRDLYTQYF
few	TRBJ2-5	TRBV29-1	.	TGCAGCGTTTCCGACAGCCAAGAGACCCAGTACTTC	CSVSDSQETQYF
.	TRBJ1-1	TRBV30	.	TGTGCCTGGGGACAGTTTGGCACTGAAGCTTTCTTT	CAWGQFGTEAFF
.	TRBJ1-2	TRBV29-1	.	TGCAGCGTTGTAACATCTGAAGGGGCAGGCTACACCTTC	CSVVTSEGAGYTF
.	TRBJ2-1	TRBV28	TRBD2	TGTGCCACCGTTACTAGCGGCGACATCAATGAGCAGTTCTTC	CATVTSGDINEQFF
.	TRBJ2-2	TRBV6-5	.	TGTGCCAGCAGCCCGGGACCCAACACCGGGGAGCTGTTTTTT	CASSPGPNTGELFF
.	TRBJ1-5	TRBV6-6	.	TGTGCCAGCAACCAACAGGGTAATCAGCCCCAGCATTTT	CASNQQGNQPQHF